The rows below give T cell receptor beta chains drawn from one sample of a study of blood T cell repertoires in COVID-19. Sequencing used immunoSEQ multiplex PCR; TCRdb keeps in-frame clones, though not all of them. The sample consists of about 230,000 clones, 84% of them appearing once. Sequences were obtained from peripheral blood. The receptor set was obtained from a man aged 40-50 years who had recovered from COVID-19. Both conserved end residues are part of each CDR3. Fields, in order: V gene, clone size, D gene, J gene, CDR3 DNA, CDR3 protein. A D gene is named only where the DNA matches it firmly. Size is stated for part of the rows, as once, few or many counts, or as a class when the clone is expanded.

TRBV7-2,many,NA,TRBJ1-2,TGTGCCAGCAGCTTAGGTCTATCACTGTCCTCTGGCTACACCTTC,CASSLGLSLSSGYTF
TRBV3-1/TRBV3-2,NA,NA,TRBJ1-2,TGTGCCAGCAGCCAAGCCACCTCAGGGGTGGGCTACACCTTC,CASSQATSGVGYTF
TRBV5-1,NA,NA,TRBJ2-7,TGCGCCAGCAGCTGGCCGACAGCCGGGGGAGAGCAGTACTTC,CASSWPTAGGEQYF
TRBV27,NA,TRBD1,TRBJ2-3,TGTGCCAGCAGTTTATCGTTGGGACAGGGGGCAGATACGCAGTATTTT,CASSLSLGQGADTQYF
TRBV7-2,NA,NA,TRBJ1-4,TGTGCCAGCAGCTTAGTCGGATCGGGGGAAAAACTGTTTTTT,CASSLVGSGEKLFF
TRBV19,medium-sized,NA,TRBJ1-3,TGTGCCAGTAGTGCGTCCGCGGGAACTGGAAACACCATATATTTT,CASSASAGTGNTIYF
TRBV6-2/TRBV6-3,NA,TRBD1,TRBJ1-2,TGTGCCAGCAGTTACTCTCGGGACAGGGGCGACTATGGCTACACCTTC,CASSYSRDRGDYGYTF
TRBV9,once,TRBD1,TRBJ2-7,TGTGCCAGCAGCGCGACAGGGGCGGCCGGCTACGAGCAGTACTTC,CASSATGAAGYEQYF
TRBV5-5,NA,NA,TRBJ1-5,TGTGCCAGCAGCATAAACCCGGGAGTTAGCAATCAGCCCCAGCATTTT,CASSINPGVSNQPQHF
TRBV12-5,NA,NA,TRBJ2-3,TGTGCTAGTGGTTTGGTATTGGGGGCTAGCACAGATACGCAGTATTTT,CASGLVLGASTDTQYF
TRBV7-9,NA,NA,TRBJ2-1,TGTGCCAGCAGCTTGAGATCCTACAATGAGCAGTTCTTC,CASSLRSYNEQFF
TRBV3-1/TRBV3-2,once,NA,TRBJ2-7,TGTGCCAGCAGCCCAGAAAGGGGTTCCTACGAGCAGTACTTC,CASSPERGSYEQYF
TRBV10-3,NA,TRBD2,TRBJ2-1,TGTGCCATCAGTGGGTCAACTAGCGGCTACAATGAGCAGTTCTTC,CAISGSTSGYNEQFF
TRBV15,NA,TRBD2,TRBJ2-7,TGTGCCACCAGCAGAGATGAACGAGGACTAGCGGGACTCCTCTACGAGCAGTACTTC,CATSRDERGLAGLLYEQYF
TRBV6-2/TRBV6-3,few,NA,TRBJ2-7,TGTGCCAGCAGTTACTCTTCTGTTTGGGCAGGCTCCTACGAGCAGTACTTC,CASSYSSVWAGSYEQYF
TRBV27,NA,NA,TRBJ2-5,TGTGCCAGCAGTTTACTCCCCCAAGAGACCCAGTACTTC,CASSLLPQETQYF
TRBV5-4,NA,TRBD1,TRBJ1-1,TGTGCCAGCAGCTTGGCAGGGGGCCGTGATCGCACTGAAGCTTTCTTT,CASSLAGGRDRTEAFF
TRBV11-3,NA,TRBD2,TRBJ2-5,TGTGCCAGCAGCTTGGGAGCTAGCGGGCTGGGGGAGACCCAGTACTTC,CASSLGASGLGETQYF
TRBV10-3,NA,NA,TRBJ2-7,TGTGCCATCAGTGACAGGGGAAGTTACGAGCAGTACTTC,CAISDRGSYEQYF
TRBV4-3,NA,TRBD2,TRBJ2-1,TGCGCCAGCAGCCAAGAAACAAGCGGGATGAACTCCTACAATGAGCAGTTCTTC,CASSQETSGMNSYNEQFF
TRBV12-3/TRBV12-4,NA,NA,TRBJ1-5,TGTGCCAGCCGACGGGGGGGAAATCAGCCCCAGCATTTT,CASRRGGNQPQHF
TRBV19,NA,NA,TRBJ1-1,TGTGCCAGTAGTATCTCAGGGGAGACTGAAGCTTTCTTT,CASSISGETEAFF
TRBV10-1,NA,TRBD1,TRBJ1-1,TGCGCCAGCAGTACCGGACAGGGGAGGTTGAGCACTGAAGCTTTCTTT,CASSTGQGRLSTEAFF
TRBV19,once,NA,TRBJ2-7,TGTGCCAGTAGCGGAGCGGCTTCCTACGAGCAGTACTTC,CASSGAASYEQYF
TRBV3-1/TRBV3-2,once,NA,TRBJ1-2,TGTGCCAGCAGCCAAGAACACAGGTTGACTGGCTACACCTTC,CASSQEHRLTGYTF
TRBV30,NA,TRBD2,TRBJ2-1,TGTGCCTGGAAGGCCCCACAAGGGACTAGCGGGAACTATGAGCAGTTCTTC,CAWKAPQGTSGNYEQFF
TRBV11-2,NA,TRBD1,TRBJ2-7,TGTGCCAGCAGCCTCGGGACAGTAAGCTCCTACGAGCAGTACTTC,CASSLGTVSSYEQYF
TRBV5-1,NA,NA,TRBJ2-3,TGCGCCAGCAGCTTTTATAGTGTTCCTAGCACAGATACGCAGTATTTT,CASSFYSVPSTDTQYF
TRBV5-8,NA,TRBD1,TRBJ1-2,TGTGCCAGCAGCTTGTTTTTGACAGGGTACTATGGCTACACCTTC,CASSLFLTGYYGYTF
TRBV6-2/TRBV6-3,NA,TRBD1,TRBJ2-7,TGTGCCAGCAGTAAGACAGGGAGCTCCTACGAGCAGTACTTC,CASSKTGSSYEQYF
TRBV10-3,NA,TRBD2,TRBJ2-1,TGTGCCATCAGTGGATCGATAGCGGGAGGGAACAATGAGCAGTTCTTC,CAISGSIAGGNNEQFF
TRBV14,NA,NA,TRBJ1-1,TGTGCCAGCAGCCAAGAGGGGCCAGGGGTAATCGACACTGAAGCTTTCTTT,CASSQEGPGVIDTEAFF
TRBV6-5,NA,NA,TRBJ1-2,TGTGCCAGCACGGGAGGGCTGTTCTATGGCTACACCTTC,CASTGGLFYGYTF
TRBV5-1,NA,TRBD2,TRBJ2-7,TGCGCCAGCAGCTGGAGTAGCGGGGGGCCCGGCTACGAGCAGTACTTC,CASSWSSGGPGYEQYF
TRBV11-2,NA,TRBD1,TRBJ2-7,TGTGCCAGCAGCCCGGGACAGGGTGCCTACGAGCAGTACTTC,CASSPGQGAYEQYF
TRBV9,NA,TRBD2,TRBJ2-7,TGTGCCAGCAGTAGCGGGAGGGCCGACCCCTACGAGCAGTACTTC,CASSSGRADPYEQYF
TRBV7-9,NA,NA,TRBJ1-5,TGTGCCAGCAGCTTAGGACATGACAATCAGCCCCAGCATTTT,CASSLGHDNQPQHF
TRBV19,NA,NA,TRBJ2-3,TGTGCCAGTAGTCCAGGTGGGCTCCCCGGGGTAGCAGATACGCAGTATTTT,CASSPGGLPGVADTQYF
TRBV23-1,NA,TRBD1,TRBJ1-1,TGCGCCAGCAGTCCCCGGCCAGGGGGCACGACTGAAGCTTTCTTT,CASSPRPGGTTEAFF